This T cell receptor (beta chain) came from a study of cytomegalovirus exposure and HLA in healthy donors. Vbeta (60) and Jbeta (13) primers were used in the PCR. Assay used: immunoSEQ multiplex PCR; TCRdb lists only in-frame clones, some missing. The repertoire table contains under 150,000 clones. The CDR3 has 14 amino acids. Per germline, CDR1 MGHRA and CDR2 YSYEKL. Deletions cut 1 base from V and 2 bases from J, with 9 bases between. General study results and limits: Several V segments, TRBV6-2 and TRBV6-3 among them, could not be told apart and were dropped. According to reports, the classifier identified cytomegalovirus status with high specificity and sensitivity. Another analysis was done later, and it associated 17,000 or so TCR beta sequences with HLA alleles at 0.05 false discovery rate. The listing of 150 to 200 TCR beta chains classed them as cytomegalovirus-associated.

A note on this clone: The antigen remains undetermined.

The origin of this receptor is a man in his forties in good health and CMV-seronegative. The chain combines TRBV4-1 with TRBJ2-7; D possibly corresponds to TRBD1 (5 bases). Sequencing input: PBMCs. The CDR3 protein is CASSQVPTAYEQYF. The CDR3 nucleotides are TGCGCCAGCAGCCAAGTTCCGACAGCCTACGAGCAGTACTTC.